This entry concerns a single T cell receptor (beta chain). The target antigen is unknown. The entry originates in a study of T cells in localized non-small cell lung cancer. Overall study findings and caveats: The tumor had only one region sequenced, so heterogeneity remains possible. A denser population of T cells in blood accompanied longer overall survival. Within adjacent lung there appeared a median around 55 of the top 100 tumor clones. T cell clonality was highest in uninvolved adjacent lung, above tumor.

Only in-frame clones appear in the TCRdb table, and some are missing; sequencing was by immunoSEQ multiplex PCR. The sample lists about 48,000 clones; 70% to 80% were seen once. This CDR3 contains 15 residues. V was trimmed by 1 base and J by 0 bases, leaving 10 bases between them. The germline V gene has CDR1 LNHNV and CDR2 YYDKDF (reference sequence). The sequencing here drew on peripheral blood, taken before any cancer treatment. The chain recombines TRBV15 with TRBJ2-7; a possible D gene is TRBD2 (6 bases). The receptor's source is a man aged 35 to 69 with stage I squamous cell lung carcinoma. DNA for the CDR3: TGTGCCACCAGCAGAGGGGGACTCCTCTCCTACGAGCAGTACTTC. Translation: CATSRGGLLSYEQYF.